This TCR beta chain was captured by sequencing in a study of T cell responses to AZD1222 COVID-19 vaccine. Points from the study as a whole: Seropositive AZD1222 recipients at baseline numbered only five to seven. Donors in the cohort were predominantly white British and more often female, and clonal diversity was possibly underestimated. Vaccination with two AZD1222 doses was followed by a rise in Spike-specific TCR breadth and depth.

Sequencing used immunoSEQ multiplex PCR; TCRdb keeps in-frame clones, though not all of them. The sample includes 90,000 to 110,000 clones, around 87% of them seen just once. Per the germline V gene, CDR1 is MNHEY and CDR2 is SVGAGI. Losses at the gene ends were 6 bases for V and 5 bases for J; bases not matched to a gene: 8. This CDR3 contains 15 residues. Details on this clone: Its cognate antigen is unknown.

The TCR comes from an adult who received the AZD1222 COVID-19 vaccine. Sequenced material: peripheral blood, taken 28 days after the second AZD1222 dose. The chain combines TRBV6-5 with TRBJ1-2; 11 bases align to TRBD1. This CDR3 reads CASRHRDRGEYGYTF. DNA of the CDR3: TGTGCCAGCAGGCACCGGGACAGGGGGGAGTATGGCTACACCTTC.